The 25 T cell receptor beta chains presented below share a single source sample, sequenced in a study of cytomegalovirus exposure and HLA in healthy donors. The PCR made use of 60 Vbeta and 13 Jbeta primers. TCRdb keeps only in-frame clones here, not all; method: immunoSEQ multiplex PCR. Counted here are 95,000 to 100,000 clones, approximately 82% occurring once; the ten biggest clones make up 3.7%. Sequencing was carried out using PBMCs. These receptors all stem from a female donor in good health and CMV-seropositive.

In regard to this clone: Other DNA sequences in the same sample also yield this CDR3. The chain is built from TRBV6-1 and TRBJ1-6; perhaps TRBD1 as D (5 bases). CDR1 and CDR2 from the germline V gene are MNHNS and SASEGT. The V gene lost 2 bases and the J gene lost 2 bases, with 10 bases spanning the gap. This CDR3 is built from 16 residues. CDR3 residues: CASSEIRVTYNSPLHF. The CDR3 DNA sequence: TGTGCCAGCAGTGAAATCAGGGTGACCTATAATTCACCCCTCCACTTT.

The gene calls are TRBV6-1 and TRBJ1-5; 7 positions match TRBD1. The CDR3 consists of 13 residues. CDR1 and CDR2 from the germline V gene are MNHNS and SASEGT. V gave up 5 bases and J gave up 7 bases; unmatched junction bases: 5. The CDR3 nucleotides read TGTGCCAGCAGTTGGACAGGCAGCCAGCCCCAGCATTTT. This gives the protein CASSWTGSQPQHF.

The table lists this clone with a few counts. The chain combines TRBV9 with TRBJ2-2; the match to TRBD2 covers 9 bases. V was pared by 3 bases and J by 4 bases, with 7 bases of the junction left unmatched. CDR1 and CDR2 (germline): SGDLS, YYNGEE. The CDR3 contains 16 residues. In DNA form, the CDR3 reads TGTGCCAGCAGCGGAGAAATAGCGGGAGCCACCGGGGAGCTGTTTTTT. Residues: CASSGEIAGATGELFF. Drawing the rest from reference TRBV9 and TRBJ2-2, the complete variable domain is DSGVTQTPKHLITATGQRVTLRCSPRSGDLSVYWYQQSLDQGLQFLIQYYNGEERAKGNILERFSAQQFPDLHSELNLSSLELGDSALYFCASSGEIAGATGELFFGEGSRLTVL.

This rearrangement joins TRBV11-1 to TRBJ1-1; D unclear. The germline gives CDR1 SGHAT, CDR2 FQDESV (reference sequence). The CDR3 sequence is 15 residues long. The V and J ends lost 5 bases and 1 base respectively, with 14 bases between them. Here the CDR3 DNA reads TGTGCCAGCAGCCGAGTTCTTAGCGGGAACACTGAAGCTTTCTTT. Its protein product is CASSRVLSGNTEAFF. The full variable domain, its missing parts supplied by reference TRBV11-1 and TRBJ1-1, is EAEVAQSPRYKITEKSQAVAFWCDPISGHATLYWYRQILGQGPELLVQFQDESVVDDSQLPKDRFSAERLKGVDSTLKIQPAELGDSAMYLCASSRVLSGNTEAFFGQGTRLTVV.

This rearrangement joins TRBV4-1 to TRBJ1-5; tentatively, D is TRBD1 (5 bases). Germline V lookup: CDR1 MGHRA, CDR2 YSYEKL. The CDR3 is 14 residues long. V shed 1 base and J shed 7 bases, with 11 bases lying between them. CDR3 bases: TGCGCCAGCAGCCAAGTGGGGGGAGGACAGCCCCAGCATTTT. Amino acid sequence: CASSQVGGGQPQHF.

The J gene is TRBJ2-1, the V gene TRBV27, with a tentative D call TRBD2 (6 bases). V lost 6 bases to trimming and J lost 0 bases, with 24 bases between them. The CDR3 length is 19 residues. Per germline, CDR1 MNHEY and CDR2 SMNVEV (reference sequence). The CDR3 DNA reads TGTGCCAGCAGGATAGTACCCGGGACTTTCGGAAGCTCCTACAATGAGCAGTTCTTC. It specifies CASRIVPGTFGSSYNEQFF.

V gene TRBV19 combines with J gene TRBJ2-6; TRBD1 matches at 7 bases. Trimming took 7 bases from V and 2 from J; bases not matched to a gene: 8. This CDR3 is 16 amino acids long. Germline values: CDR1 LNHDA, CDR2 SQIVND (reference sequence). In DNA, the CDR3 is TGTGCCAGTAAGGCACAGGGGAATCCTGGGGCCAACGTCCTGACTTTC. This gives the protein CASKAQGNPGANVLTF.

The CDR3: CSVGPGLDQPQHF. DNA for the CDR3: TGCAGCGTTGGCCCGGGACTGGATCAGCCCCAGCATTTT. The chain uses TRBV29-1 and TRBJ1-5; D is possibly TRBD1 (5 bases). V was shortened by 4 bases and J by 5 bases, with 12 bases between the two germline ends. Germline V lookup: CDR1 SQVTM, CDR2 ANQGSEA. The CDR3 loop spans 13 amino acids. Complete variable domain (other parts from reference TRBV29-1 and TRBJ1-5): SAVISQKPSRDICQRGTSLTIQCQVDSQVTMMFWYRQQPGQSLTLIATANQGSEATYESGFVIDKFPISRPNLTFSTLTVSNMSPEDSSIYLCSVGPGLDQPQHFGDGTRLSIL.

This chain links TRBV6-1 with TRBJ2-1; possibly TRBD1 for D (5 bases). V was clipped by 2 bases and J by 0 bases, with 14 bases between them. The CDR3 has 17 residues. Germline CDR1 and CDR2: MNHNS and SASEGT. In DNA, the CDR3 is TGTGCCAGCAGTGAAACTTTAACAGGTATCTCCTACAATGAGCAGTTCTTC. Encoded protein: CASSETLTGISYNEQFF.

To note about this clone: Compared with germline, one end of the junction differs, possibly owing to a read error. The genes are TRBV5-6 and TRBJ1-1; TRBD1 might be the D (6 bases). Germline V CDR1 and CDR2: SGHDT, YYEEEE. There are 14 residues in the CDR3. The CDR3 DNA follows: TGTGCCGGCAGCCAAGACAGGAAGAACACTGAAGCTTTCTTT. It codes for CAGSQDRKNTEAFF.

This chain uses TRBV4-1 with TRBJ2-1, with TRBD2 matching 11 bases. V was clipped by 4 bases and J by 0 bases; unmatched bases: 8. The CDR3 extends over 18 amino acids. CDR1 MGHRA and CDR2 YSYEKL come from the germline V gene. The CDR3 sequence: CASSRTSGGESSYNEQFF. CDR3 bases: TGCGCCAGCAGCCGAACTAGCGGGGGTGAGAGCTCCTACAATGAGCAGTTCTTC.

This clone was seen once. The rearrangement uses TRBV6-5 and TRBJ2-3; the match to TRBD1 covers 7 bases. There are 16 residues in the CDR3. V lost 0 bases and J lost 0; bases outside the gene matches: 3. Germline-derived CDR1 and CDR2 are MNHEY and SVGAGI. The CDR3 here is CASSYSTQGSTDTQYF. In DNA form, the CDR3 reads TGTGCCAGCAGTTACTCGACACAGGGGAGCACAGATACGCAGTATTTT.

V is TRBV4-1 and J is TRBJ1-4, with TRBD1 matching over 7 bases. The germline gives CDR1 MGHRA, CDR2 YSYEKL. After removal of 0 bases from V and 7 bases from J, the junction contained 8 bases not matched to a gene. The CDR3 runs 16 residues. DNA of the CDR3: TGCGCCAGCAGCCAAGATGGGCAGGGGGTGGGTGAAAAACTGTTTTTT. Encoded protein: CASSQDGQGVGEKLFF.

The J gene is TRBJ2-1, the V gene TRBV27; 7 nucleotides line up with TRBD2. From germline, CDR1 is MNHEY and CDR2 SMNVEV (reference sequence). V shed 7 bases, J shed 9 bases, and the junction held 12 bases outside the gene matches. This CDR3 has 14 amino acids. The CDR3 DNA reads TGTGCCAGCACACAAGGAGGGAGGGCCAGTGAGCAGTTCTTC. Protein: CASTQGGRASEQFF.

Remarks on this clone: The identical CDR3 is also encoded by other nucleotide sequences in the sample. In DNA form, the CDR3 reads TGTGCCTGGAGTAGACAGGGGGGCACTGAAGCTTTCTTT. The encoded protein is CAWSRQGGTEAFF. The genes are TRBV30 and TRBJ1-1, with 9 bases lining up with TRBD1. The CDR3 has 13 amino acids. CDR1 is GTSNPN and CDR2 is SVGIG in the germline V gene (reference sequence). V lost 2 bases to trimming and J lost 4 bases; unmatched junction nucleotides: 2.

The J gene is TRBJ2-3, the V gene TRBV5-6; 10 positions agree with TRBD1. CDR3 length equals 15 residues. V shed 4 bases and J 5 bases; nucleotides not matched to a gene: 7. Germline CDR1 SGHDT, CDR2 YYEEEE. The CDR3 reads CASSPDRGSGDTQYF. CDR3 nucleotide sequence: TGTGCCAGCAGCCCGGACAGGGGGTCAGGAGATACGCAGTATTTT.

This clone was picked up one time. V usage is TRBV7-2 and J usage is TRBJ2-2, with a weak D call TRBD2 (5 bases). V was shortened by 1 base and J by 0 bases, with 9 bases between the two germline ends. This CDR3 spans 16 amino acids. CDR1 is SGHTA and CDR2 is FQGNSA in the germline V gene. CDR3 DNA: TGTGCCAGCAGCTTAGAGCCTAGCCCGAACACCGGGGAGCTGTTTTTT. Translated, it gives CASSLEPSPNTGELFF.

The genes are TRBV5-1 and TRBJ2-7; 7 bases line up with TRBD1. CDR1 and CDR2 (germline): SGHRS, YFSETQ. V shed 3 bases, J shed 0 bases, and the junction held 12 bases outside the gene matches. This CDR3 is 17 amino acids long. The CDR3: CASSSGVRQGSSYEQYF. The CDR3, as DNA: TGCGCCAGCAGCTCTGGGGTGCGACAGGGCTCCTCCTACGAGCAGTACTTC.

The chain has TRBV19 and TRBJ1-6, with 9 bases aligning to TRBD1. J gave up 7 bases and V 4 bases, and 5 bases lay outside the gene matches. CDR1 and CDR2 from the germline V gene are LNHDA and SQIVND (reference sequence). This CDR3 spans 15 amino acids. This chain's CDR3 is CASSSPGQGNSPLHF. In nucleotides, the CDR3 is TGTGCCAGTAGTAGCCCGGGACAGGGCAATTCACCCCTCCACTTT.

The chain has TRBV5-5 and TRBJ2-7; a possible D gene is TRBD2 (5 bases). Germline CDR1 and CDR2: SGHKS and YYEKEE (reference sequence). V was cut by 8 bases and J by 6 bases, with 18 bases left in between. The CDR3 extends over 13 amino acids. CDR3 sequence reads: CASQHLDGIEQYF. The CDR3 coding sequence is TGTGCCAGTCAACATCTCGACGGGATCGAGCAGTACTTC.

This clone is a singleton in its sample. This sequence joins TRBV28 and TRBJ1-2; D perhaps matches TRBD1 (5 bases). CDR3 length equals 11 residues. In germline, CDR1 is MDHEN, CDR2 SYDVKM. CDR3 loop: CANGGARGYTF. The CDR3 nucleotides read TGTGCGAACGGAGGGGCGAGGGGCTACACCTTC.

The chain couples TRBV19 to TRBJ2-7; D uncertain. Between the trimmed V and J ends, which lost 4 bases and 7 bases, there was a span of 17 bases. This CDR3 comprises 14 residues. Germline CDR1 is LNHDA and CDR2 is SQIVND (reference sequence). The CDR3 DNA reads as TGTGCCAGTAGTAGCGATCTGAACTCTCGGGAGCAGTACTTC. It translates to CASSSDLNSREQYF.

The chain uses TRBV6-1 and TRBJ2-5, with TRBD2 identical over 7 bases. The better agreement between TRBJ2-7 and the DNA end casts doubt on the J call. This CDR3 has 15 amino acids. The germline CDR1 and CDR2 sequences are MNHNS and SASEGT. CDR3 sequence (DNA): TGTGCCAGCAGTGAAGGGGGACTACCCGACTACGAGCAGTACTTC. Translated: CASSEGGLPDYEQYF.

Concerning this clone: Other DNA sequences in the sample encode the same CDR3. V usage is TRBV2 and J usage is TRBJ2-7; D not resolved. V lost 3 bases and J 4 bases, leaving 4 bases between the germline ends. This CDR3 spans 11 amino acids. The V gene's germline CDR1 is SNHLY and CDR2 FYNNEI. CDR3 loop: CASSDSYEQYF. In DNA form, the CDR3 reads TGTGCCAGCAGTGACAGTTACGAGCAGTACTTC. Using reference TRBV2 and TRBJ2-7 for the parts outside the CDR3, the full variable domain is EPEVTQTPSHQVTQMGQEVILRCVPISNHLYFYWYRQILGQKVEFLVSFYNNEISEKSEIFDDQFSVERPDGSNFTLKIRSTKLEDSAMYFCASSDSYEQYFGPGTRLTVT.

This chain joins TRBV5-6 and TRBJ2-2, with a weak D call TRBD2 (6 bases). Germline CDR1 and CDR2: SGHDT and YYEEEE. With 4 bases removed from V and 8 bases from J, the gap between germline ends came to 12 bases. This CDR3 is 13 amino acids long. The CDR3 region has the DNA TGTGCCAGCAGCCGACGACTAGTGGGGGAGCTGTTTTTT. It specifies CASSRRLVGELFF.